The 2 T cell receptor beta chains in this list originate from one sample, sequenced in a study of blood T cell repertoires in COVID-19. Some clones are missing from TCRdb's copy, which holds only in-frame ones; the method was immunoSEQ multiplex PCR. The sample has roughly 87,000 clones; more than 75% are singletons. The sample taken for sequencing was peripheral blood. Receptors were obtained from a human donor in a cohort sampled during active COVID-19.

The chain combines TRBV7-2 with TRBJ2-7; D possibly corresponds to TRBD1 (5 bases). The ends were cut back, 6 bases at V and 1 base at J, with 16 bases in the middle. The CDR3 is made up of 15 amino acids. Germline lookup yields CDR1 SGHTA and CDR2 FQGNSA. The CDR3 nucleotides read TGTGCCAGCAGTACAATTCCAGGGAAGTCCTACGAGCAGTACTTC. Amino acid sequence: CASSTIPGKSYEQYF.

This rearrangement joins TRBV6-4 to TRBJ1-5; D is ambiguous. Germline V gene sequence: CDR1 MRHNA, CDR2 SNTAGT. V was trimmed by 9 bases and J by 2 bases, leaving 14 bases between them. The CDR3 covers 14 residues. CDR3 sequence reads: CARGKRGGNQPQHF. As DNA, the CDR3 is TGTGCCAGAGGTAAGAGAGGCGGCAATCAGCCCCAGCATTTT.